These 32 T cell receptor beta chains came from one sample sequenced in a study of T cells in Graves' hyperthyroidism and ophthalmopathy. The investigators amplified TCR beta CDR3 regions from RNA transcripts. With the HTBI primer set, the TCR CDR3 went through a first round of RT-PCR. TCRdb re-analysed the multiplex PCR reads in MiXCR, keeping a single row per CDR3 protein. The table lists about 360,000 distinct CDR3 sequences, less than 15% of them singletons, with over 8.5% in the top ten. What was sequenced was blood. The receptors were gathered from a woman younger than 30 with Graves' hyperthyroidism.

This clonotype was picked up a small number of times. V gene TRBV18 combines with J gene TRBJ2-7; 7 positions match TRBD1. The germline gives CDR1 KGHSH, CDR2 LQKENI. This CDR3 spans 15 amino acids. Trimming removed 1 base from V and 5 bases from J; junction bases left unmatched: 8. The DNA for the CDR3 is TGTGCCAGCTCACCACGGAGTCAGGGGGTCCACGAGCAGTACTTC. It specifies CASSPRSQGVHEQYF.

This clonotype has ten or more counts. The chain carries TRBV12-3 or TRBV12-4 and TRBJ1-2; D gene uncertain. Trimming shortened V by 7 bases and J by 4 bases, and 16 bases separated the two germline ends. The length of the CDR3 is 14 residues. The CDR3 spells CASTLGGPGYGYTF. Written as DNA, the CDR3 is TGTGCCAGCACCCTCGGCGGACCCGGCTATGGCTACACCTTC.

This clonotype was seen ten or more times. The V and J genes are TRBV6-2 or TRBV6-3 and TRBJ1-2; 7 bases are shared with TRBD1. After removal of 2 bases from V and 6 bases from J, the junction contained 6 bases not matched to a gene. The germline gives CDR1 MNHEY, CDR2 SVGEGT. CDR3 length equals 14 residues. The CDR3 loop is CASSYHGTDNGYTF. CDR3 bases: TGTGCCAGCAGTTACCACGGGACAGATAATGGCTACACCTTC.

The table lists this clonotype with many counts. The V and J genes are TRBV6-5 and TRBJ2-7; perhaps TRBD1 as D (6 bases). V lost 0 bases to trimming and J lost 3 bases, with 9 bases between them. Germline CDR1 reads MNHEY; CDR2 reads SVGAGI. This CDR3 contains 14 residues. The DNA for the CDR3 is TGTGCCAGCAGTTACTCAGGCAGGGGCTACGAGCAGTACTTC. The encoded protein is CASSYSGRGYEQYF.

This clonotype came up many times. The chain has TRBV7-3 and TRBJ2-2, with 11 bases that match TRBD2. Per germline, CDR1 SGHTA and CDR2 FQGTGA. J lost 6 bases, V lost 5 bases, and 8 bases had no gene match. The CDR3 spans 16 residues. This chain's CDR3 is CASSPDSGRAAGELFF. CDR3 coding DNA: TGTGCCAGCAGCCCCGATAGCGGGAGGGCTGCCGGGGAGCTGTTTTTT.

This clonotype was counted many times. This sequence joins TRBV7-9 and TRBJ2-1; D perhaps matches TRBD2 (6 bases). This CDR3 spans 15 amino acids. Germline V lookup: CDR1 SEHNR, CDR2 FQNEAQ (reference sequence). V shed 0 bases and J shed 4 bases, with 10 bases lying between them. The CDR3 is CASSLAGGRYNEQFF. The CDR3, as DNA: TGTGCCAGCAGCTTAGCGGGAGGACGTTACAATGAGCAGTTCTTC.

The chain employs TRBV27 and TRBJ2-3, with 9 bases that match TRBD2. Germline CDR1 MNHEY, CDR2 SMNVEV (reference sequence). CDR3 length: 13 amino acids. The ends lost 6 bases at V and 4 bases at J; junction bases unmatched: 2. CDR3 in DNA: TGTGCCAGCAGGGGACTAGCAGCAGATACGCAGTATTTT. Translating gives CASRGLAADTQYF.

This clonotype was recorded many times. This chain links TRBV20-1 with TRBJ2-3; TRBD2 is a possible D gene (6 bases). The CDR3 covers 14 residues. V gave up 1 base and J gave up 1 base, with 9 bases separating them. Germline CDR1 DFQATT, CDR2 SNEGSKA (reference sequence). CDR3 residues: CSARVGGGTDTQYF. The CDR3 nucleotides read TGCAGTGCTAGAGTAGGCGGGGGCACAGATACGCAGTATTTT.

This clonotype was recorded at least ten times. J is TRBJ2-1 and V is TRBV20-1; 7 nucleotides line up with TRBD2. The J segment lost 10 bases and the V segment lost 1 base, leaving 16 bases of the junction unmatched. Germline-derived CDR1 and CDR2 are DFQATT and SNEGSKA (reference sequence). There are 16 residues in the CDR3. The CDR3 is CSARADLAGVLGEQFF. The CDR3 nucleotides read TGCAGTGCTAGAGCGGATCTGGCGGGAGTGTTAGGAGAGCAGTTCTTC.

This clonotype was detected ten times or more. The chain carries TRBV7-2 and TRBJ2-6; D remains unclear. There are 14 residues in the CDR3. CDR1 is SGHTA and CDR2 is FQGNSA in the germline V gene. The ends were cut back, 3 bases at V and 2 bases at J, with 5 bases in the middle. CDR3 amino acids: CASSFTAGANVLTF. CDR3 nucleotide sequence: TGTGCCAGCAGCTTTACAGCTGGGGCCAACGTCCTGACTTTC.

Many counts were recorded for this clonotype. This chain uses TRBV6-1 with TRBJ2-6; maybe TRBD2 (6 bases). Trimming left V 6 bases short and J 11 bases short, with 17 bases between. CDR1 MNHNS and CDR2 SASEGT come from the germline V gene. The CDR3 length is 14 residues. The CDR3 spells CASRSGGMTDVLTF. In nucleotides, the CDR3 is TGTGCCAGCAGGTCGGGCGGGATGACGGACGTCCTGACTTTC.

The V and J genes are TRBV19 and TRBJ1-6; D gene ambiguous. The CDR3 is 12 residues long. Trimming pared 7 bases from V and 7 bases from J, leaving 8 bases between. Looked up from germline, CDR1 is LNHDA and CDR2 is SQIVND (reference sequence). Written as DNA, the CDR3 is TGTGCCAGTACGGGGTCGAATTCACCCCTCCACTTT. Translated, it gives CASTGSNSPLHF.

This clonotype was seen repeatedly, ten times or more. V and J are TRBV29-1 and TRBJ2-1, with D tentatively TRBD2 (6 bases). The length of the CDR3 is 18 residues. The germline gives CDR1 SQVTM, CDR2 ANQGSEA. Trimming left V 3 bases short and J 8 bases short, with 29 bases between. The CDR3 nucleotides read TGCAGCGTTGATGGGGTTTCTAAGGGGAGGACTGCCGGTGATGAGCAGTTCTTC. It yields the protein CSVDGVSKGRTAGDEQFF.

This clonotype was counted at least ten times. V is TRBV18 and J is TRBJ2-5; D call uncertain. Germline CDR1 is KGHSH and CDR2 is LQKENI. The CDR3 consists of 16 residues. V was shortened by 0 bases and J by 4 bases, with 15 bases between the two germline ends. The CDR3, as DNA: TGTGCCAGCTCACCACCGCACCTCGTTAAATCAGAGACCCAGTACTTC. Protein product: CASSPPHLVKSETQYF.

The table lists this clonotype with many counts. This chain links TRBV5-5 with TRBJ2-2, with 7 bases fitting TRBD1. CDR1 and CDR2 (germline): SGHKS, YYEKEE (reference sequence). The J segment lost 1 base and the V segment lost 10 bases, leaving 7 bases of the junction unmatched. CDR3 length: 14 amino acids. The CDR3 reads CAGETGMNTGELFF. The CDR3 DNA sequence: TGTGCCGGCGAGACAGGGATGAACACCGGGGAGCTGTTTTTT.

The rearrangement uses TRBV4-3 and TRBJ1-1; TRBD1 aligns across 12 bases. The CDR3 covers 16 residues. Germline V CDR1 and CDR2: LGHNA, YSLEER. Trimming cost V 0 bases and J 4 bases; bases outside gene matches: 3. The CDR3 nucleotides are TGCGCCAGCAGCCAAGACAGGGGACAGGGGGCCACTGAAGCTTTCTTT. Amino acid sequence: CASSQDRGQGATEAFF.

This clonotype was detected many times. The gene calls are TRBV12-3 or TRBV12-4 and TRBJ2-2, with 8 bases lining up with TRBD2. Unmatched junction bases numbered 11, after V lost 6 bases and J lost 5 bases. This CDR3 contains 16 residues. CDR3 bases: TGTGCCAGCAGCATGAACGGGGGACTAGGGACCGGGGAGCTGTTTTTT. Translation: CASSMNGGLGTGELFF.

This clonotype has ten or more counts. The chain has TRBV5-1 and TRBJ2-1; D not certain. Germline-derived CDR1 and CDR2 are SGHRS and YFSETQ. Trimming pared 0 bases from V and 5 bases from J, leaving 9 bases between. The CDR3 runs 14 residues. Here the CDR3 DNA reads TGCGCCAGCAGCTTGGTTGGGGAAGACAATGAGCAGTTCTTC. Translation: CASSLVGEDNEQFF.

The chain has TRBV19 and TRBJ2-1; 14 bases line up with TRBD2. CDR1 LNHDA and CDR2 SQIVND come from the germline V gene (reference sequence). V shed 7 bases and J 7 bases; nucleotides not matched to a gene: 6. This CDR3 comprises 15 residues. This CDR3 is CASKGLAGGENEQFF. The CDR3 DNA sequence: TGTGCCAGTAAAGGACTAGCGGGAGGCGAGAATGAGCAGTTCTTC.

Note on this clonotype: The junction does not match germline at one end; this may be a read error. The J gene is TRBJ2-2, the V gene TRBV24-1; possibly TRBD2 for D (5 bases). From germline, CDR1 is KGHDR and CDR2 SFDVKD. This CDR3 is built from 17 residues. DNA of the CDR3: TGTGCCACCAGTGATATAAAGATAACTACGAACACCGGGGAGCGGTTTTTC. Its translation is CATSDIKITTNTGERFF.

The chain joins TRBV5-8 to TRBJ2-7, with 7 bases matching TRBD1. V was pared by 4 bases and J by 5 bases, with 12 bases of the junction left unmatched. The CDR3 is 15 residues long. Germline V gene data show CDR1 as SGHTS and CDR2 as YDEGEE. The CDR3 is CASSRIQGRSNEQYF. CDR3 DNA: TGTGCCAGCAGCCGGATACAGGGGCGCTCGAACGAGCAGTACTTC.

V usage is TRBV9 and J usage is TRBJ1-2; D is perhaps TRBD1 (5 bases). V was cut by 0 bases and J by 3 bases, with 9 bases left in between. This CDR3 contains 14 residues. Looked up from germline, CDR1 is SGDLS and CDR2 is YYNGEE. The CDR3 nucleotides read TGTGCCAGCAGCGTAGCGGGGCTTGACTATGGCTACACCTTC. Amino acid sequence: CASSVAGLDYGYTF.

This clonotype was observed at least ten times. The rearrangement uses TRBV20-1 and TRBJ2-1; D might be TRBD2 (7 bases). Germline CDR1 reads DFQATT; CDR2 reads SNEGSKA (reference sequence). The CDR3 length is 17 residues. V was clipped by 5 bases and J by 3 bases, with 23 bases between them. The CDR3 protein is CSARGESGGLYYNEQFF. In DNA, the CDR3 is TGCAGTGCTCGCGGAGAGTCGGGGGGCCTATACTACAATGAGCAGTTCTTC.

The sample holds many counts of this clonotype. This chain joins TRBV20-1 and TRBJ2-4, with 8 bases lining up with TRBD1. Per the germline V gene, CDR1 is DFQATT and CDR2 is SNEGSKA (reference sequence). This CDR3 has 14 amino acids. Trimming at V came to 6 bases and at J to 8 bases, leaving 12 bases not matched to a gene. The CDR3 bases are TGCAGTGCAAGCCTCCTACAGGGGGAGGACATTCAGTACTTC. Its protein is CSASLLQGEDIQYF.

This clonotype was observed at least ten times. V is TRBV28 and J is TRBJ2-7; TRBD2 aligns across 8 bases. This CDR3 has 15 residues. Germline lookup yields CDR1 MDHEN and CDR2 SYDVKM. V dropped 8 bases and J dropped 1; count of bases not matched to a gene: 10. CDR3 coding DNA: TGTGCCAGCCTAGGGGCCCCGGGGGGGTCCTACGAGCAGTACTTC. Its protein is CASLGAPGGSYEQYF.

In this sample, this clonotype turned up many times. The rearrangement joins TRBV13 to TRBJ2-1; TRBD2 is a possible D gene (6 bases). The germline V gene has CDR1 PRHDT and CDR2 FYEKMQ (reference sequence). V was trimmed by 5 bases and J by 2 bases, leaving 13 bases between them. The CDR3 has 15 residues. The CDR3 region is CASSPWEATYNEQFF. The CDR3 region has the DNA TGTGCCAGCAGCCCTTGGGAGGCCACCTACAATGAGCAGTTCTTC.

Only one count was recorded for this clonotype. The chain is built from TRBV19 and TRBJ2-7, with D unclear. The ends were cut back, 5 bases at V and 2 bases at J, with 13 bases in the middle. This CDR3 has 14 amino acids. Germline assignment: CDR1 LNHDA and CDR2 SQIVND (reference sequence). CDR3 DNA sequence: TGTGCCAGTAGTGTAGGGTCAAGGCCCTACGAGCAGTACTTC. Translated: CASSVGSRPYEQYF.

This clonotype was seen ten or more times. J is TRBJ2-1 and V is TRBV28; D gene ambiguous. CDR3 size: 13 residues. The V gene's germline CDR1 is MDHEN and CDR2 SYDVKM. Trimming shortened V by 5 bases and J by 9 bases, and 14 bases separated the two germline ends. CDR3 DNA sequence: TGTGCCAGCAGTGCCGGCCCCTCGAGTGAGCAGTTCTTC. Its translation: CASSAGPSSEQFF.

V usage is TRBV25-1 and J usage is TRBJ2-7; D may be TRBD2 (6 bases). CDR1 and CDR2 from the germline V gene are MGHDK and SYGVNS. The CDR3 extends over 14 amino acids. Trimming left V 4 bases short and J 2 bases short, with 12 bases between. CDR3: CASSVSGSPYEQYF. The CDR3 DNA sequence: TGTGCCAGCAGTGTCTCCGGGAGCCCCTACGAGCAGTACTTC.

Ten or more counts support this clonotype. The chain joins TRBV28 to TRBJ2-5; weak D call: TRBD2 (5 bases). V was shortened by 5 bases and J by 2 bases, with 15 bases between the two germline ends. The CDR3 sequence is 15 residues long. Germline V CDR1 and CDR2: MDHEN, SYDVKM. In nucleotides, the CDR3 is TGTGCCAGCAGTCCGCTGCGCGACTATCAAGAGACCCAGTACTTC. This translates into CASSPLRDYQETQYF.

V and J are TRBV18 and TRBJ1-5; D gene unclear. V was cut by 0 bases and J by 1 base, with 10 bases left in between. The CDR3 covers 16 residues. Germline V lookup: CDR1 KGHSH, CDR2 LQKENI. The CDR3 sequence is CASSPPIALSNQPQHF. DNA of the CDR3: TGTGCCAGCTCACCACCGATAGCCTTAAGCAATCAGCCCCAGCATTTT.

V gene TRBV20-1 combines with J gene TRBJ2-3, with TRBD1 as a possible D gene (5 bases). Trimming shortened V by 7 bases and J by 5 bases, and 7 bases separated the two germline ends. Germline V gene data show CDR1 as DFQATT and CDR2 as SNEGSKA (reference sequence). The CDR3 runs to 10 residues. CDR3 coding DNA: TGCAGTGGGGGCGGAGATACGCAGTATTTT. It translates to CSGGGDTQYF.